These 18 T cell receptor beta chains originate from one sample sequenced in a study of T cell responses to AZD1222 COVID-19 vaccine. The repertoire was sequenced with immunoSEQ multiplex PCR; TCRdb's copy has only in-frame clones and lacks some. The table lists approximately 70,000 clones, 87% of them singletons. Material: peripheral blood, obtained on day 0 of AZD1222 vaccination. These receptors were collected from an adult in good health.

This rearrangement joins TRBV5-1 to TRBJ2-3; TRBD2 agrees at 8 bases. This CDR3 comprises 15 residues. Germline CDR1 SGHRS, CDR2 YFSETQ. V lost 3 bases and J lost 4; bases outside the gene matches: 7. In nucleotides, the CDR3 is TGCGCCAGCAGCTCCCAAGCGGGGGTGGCAGATACGCAGTATTTT. Encoded protein: CASSSQAGVADTQYF. Using reference TRBV5-1 and TRBJ2-3 for the parts outside the CDR3, the full variable domain is KAGVTQTPRYLIKTRGQQVTLSCSPISGHRSVSWYQQTPGQGLQFLFEYFSETQRNKGNFPGRFSGRQFSNSRSEMNVSTLELGDSALYLCASSSQAGVADTQYFGPGTRLTVL.

CDR3 in amino acids: CASSEASGNGWESYEQYF. The CDR3 DNA follows: TGTGCCAGCAGTGAAGCTTCAGGAAATGGATGGGAATCCTACGAGCAGTACTTC. This sequence joins TRBV6-1 and TRBJ2-7; D gene unclear. This CDR3 region has 18 residues. Germline loops: CDR1 MNHNS, CDR2 SASEGT. V was pared by 0 bases and J by 1 base, with 19 bases between.

This chain links TRBV27 with TRBJ1-2; D ambiguous. Trimming stripped 5 bases from V and 5 bases from J, with 15 bases between. There are 14 residues in the CDR3. CDR1 MNHEY and CDR2 SMNVEV come from the germline V gene (reference sequence). CDR3 DNA: TGTGCCAGCAGTCTAGACGTAGGTTCATATGGCTACACCTTC. It specifies CASSLDVGSYGYTF.

The chain carries TRBV28 and TRBJ2-7, with D hard to call. The CDR3 consists of 11 residues. Trimming cost V 6 bases and J 3 bases, with 6 bases left between them. Per the germline V gene, CDR1 is MDHEN and CDR2 is SYDVKM. CDR3 sequence reads: CASSPDYEQYF. As DNA, the CDR3 is TGTGCCAGCAGCCCGGACTACGAGCAGTACTTC.

The sample holds one count of this clone. The V and J genes are TRBV19 and TRBJ2-3; no firm D call. The CDR3 sequence is 14 residues long. Trimming cost V 3 bases and J 6 bases, with 13 bases left between them. CDR1 is LNHDA and CDR2 is SQIVND in the germline V gene (reference sequence). The CDR3 protein is CASSIESWVDTQYF. CDR3 nucleotides: TGTGCCAGTAGTATCGAATCTTGGGTGGATACGCAGTATTTT.

The J gene is TRBJ1-3, the V gene TRBV7-3; 12 nucleotides match TRBD1. CDR3 length: 20 amino acids. V lost 6 bases and J lost 0; bases outside the gene matches: 15. Germline V gene data show CDR1 as SGHTA and CDR2 as FQGTGA. The DNA for the CDR3 is TGTGCCAGCAGGATCACCGGGACAGGGGGCGAAAATCTCTCTGGAAACACCATATATTTT. It specifies CASRITGTGGENLSGNTIYF.

V usage is TRBV30 and J usage is TRBJ1-5; D may be TRBD1 (5 bases). Trimming cost V 5 bases and J 0 bases, with 8 bases left between them. Germline CDR1 is GTSNPN and CDR2 is SVGIG (reference sequence). CDR3 length: 13 residues. The CDR3 here is CAWGTDSNQPQHF. For the CDR3, the DNA is TGTGCCTGGGGGACTGATAGCAATCAGCCCCAGCATTTT.

The sample holds a few counts of this clone. V usage is TRBV28 and J usage is TRBJ1-3, with a weak D call TRBD1 (5 bases). This CDR3 is 16 amino acids long. Germline CDR1 reads MDHEN; CDR2 reads SYDVKM. V dropped 2 bases and J dropped 0 bases, with 11 bases sitting between them. Written as DNA, the CDR3 is TGTGCCAGCAGTTTAGAAGGGGCAGTCTCTGGAAACACCATATATTTT. Translation: CASSLEGAVSGNTIYF.

The chain employs TRBV6-1 and TRBJ2-7; D unresolved. Deletions cut 1 base from V and 2 bases from J, with 21 bases between. This CDR3 has 18 amino acids. Per germline, CDR1 MNHNS and CDR2 SASEGT. CDR3 in DNA: TGTGCCAGCAGTGAAGTAAAGGCCCTCCTACTAAGACCCTACGAGCAGTACTTC. The encoded protein is CASSEVKALLLRPYEQYF.

This clone is a singleton in its sample. One junction end does not reproduce the germline sequence, and a read error may be involved. The chain has TRBV27 and TRBJ2-1; D may be TRBD2 (6 bases). Germline values: CDR1 MNHEY, CDR2 SMNVEV (reference sequence). The CDR3 is 16 residues long. CDR3 protein: CASSLYDGGVNNEQFF. CDR3 nucleotide sequence: TGTGCCAGCAGCTTATACGACGGGGGTGTCAACAATGAGCAGTTCTTC.

The genes are TRBV7-9 and TRBJ2-4, with D uncertain. Germline CDR1 and CDR2: SEHNR and FQNEAQ (reference sequence). Trimming took off 2 bases at V and 0 bases at J, with 8 bases between the two ends. The CDR3 runs 15 residues. CDR3 nucleotides: TGTGCCAGCAGCTTATCCAGACTAGCCAAAAACATTCAGTACTTC. Translating gives CASSLSRLAKNIQYF.

The rearrangement uses TRBV5-1 and TRBJ1-1; TRBD1 matches 7 bases. CDR1 is SGHRS and CDR2 is YFSETQ in the germline V gene. V gave up 4 bases and J gave up 1 base; unmatched junction bases: 7. This CDR3 region has 15 residues. CDR3 in amino acids: CASSRQGGANTEAFF. CDR3 DNA: TGCGCCAGCAGCCGCCAGGGGGGCGCGAACACTGAAGCTTTCTTT.

V usage is TRBV2 and J usage is TRBJ1-5, with 8 bases identical to TRBD1. The CDR3 is 18 amino acids. J was trimmed by 0 bases and V by 6 bases; bases with no gene match: 13. Germline V gene sequence: CDR1 SNHLY, CDR2 FYNNEI. CDR3 in amino acids: CASRNPGQGHYSNQPQHF. The CDR3 coding sequence is TGTGCCAGCAGGAACCCCGGACAGGGCCACTATAGCAATCAGCCCCAGCATTTT.

The J gene is TRBJ1-1, the V gene TRBV6-5; 7 nucleotides line up with TRBD1. V was pared by 6 bases and J by 0 bases, with 7 bases of the junction left unmatched. The CDR3 is 15 amino acids. CDR1 and CDR2 (germline): MNHEY, SVGAGI. CDR3 residues: CASSPGQLMNTEAFF. The DNA of the CDR3 is TGTGCCAGCAGCCCGGGACAGCTCATGAACACTGAAGCTTTCTTT.

The J gene is TRBJ1-1, the V gene TRBV2; no firm D call. Germline V gives CDR1 SNHLY, CDR2 FYNNEI. This CDR3 is 11 amino acids long. Trimming took 5 bases from V and 2 from J, leaving 3 bases between them. This CDR3 is CASSLNTEAFF. The CDR3 bases are TGTGCCAGCAGTTTAAACACTGAAGCTTTCTTT.

The chain recombines TRBV11-2 with TRBJ1-4; 8 nucleotides match TRBD1. With 4 bases clipped from V and 4 bases from J, the junction kept 2 bases outside the gene matches. Germline V lookup: CDR1 SGHAT, CDR2 FQNNGV. CDR3 size: 14 residues. CDR3 amino acids: CASSSDRDNEKLFF. The CDR3 DNA is TGTGCCAGCAGCTCGGACAGGGATAATGAAAAACTGTTTTTT. Drawing the rest from reference TRBV11-2 and TRBJ1-4, the complete variable domain is EAGVAQSPRYKIIEKRQSVAFWCNPISGHATLYWYQQILGQGPKLLIQFQNNGVVDDSQLPKDRFSAERLKGVDSTLKIQPAKLEDSAVYLCASSSDRDNEKLFFGSGTQLSVL.

The V and J genes are TRBV27 and TRBJ1-1, with D uncertain. In germline, CDR1 is MNHEY, CDR2 SMNVEV (reference sequence). The CDR3 sequence is 13 residues long. Trimming left V 3 bases short and J 2 bases short, with 7 bases between. The CDR3 nucleotides are TGTGCCAGCAGTTTGAGGGATAACACTGAAGCTTTCTTT. Amino acids: CASSLRDNTEAFF.

This sequence joins TRBV6-5 and TRBJ2-2; 7 bases match TRBD2. V was clipped by 7 bases and J by 0 bases; unmatched bases: 2. There are 14 residues in the CDR3. The germline CDR1 and CDR2 sequences are MNHEY and SVGAGI. CDR3 sequence: CASTRGANTGELFF. CDR3 DNA: TGTGCCAGCACACGGGGGGCGAACACCGGGGAGCTGTTTTTT.